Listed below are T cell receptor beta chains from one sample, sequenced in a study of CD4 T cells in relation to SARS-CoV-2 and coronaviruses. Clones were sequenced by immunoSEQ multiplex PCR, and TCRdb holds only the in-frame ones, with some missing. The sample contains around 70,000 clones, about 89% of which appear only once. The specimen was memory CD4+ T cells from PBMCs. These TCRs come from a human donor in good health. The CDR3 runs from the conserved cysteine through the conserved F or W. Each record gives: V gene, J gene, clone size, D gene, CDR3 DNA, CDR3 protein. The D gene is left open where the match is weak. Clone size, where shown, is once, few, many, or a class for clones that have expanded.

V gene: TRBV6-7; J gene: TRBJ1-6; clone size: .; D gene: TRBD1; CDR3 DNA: TGTGCCAGCAGTTACGGGGGCCAACAGGGGGCTTCACCCCTCCACTTT; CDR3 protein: CASSYGGQQGASPLHF
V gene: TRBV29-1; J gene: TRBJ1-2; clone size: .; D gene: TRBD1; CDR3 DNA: TGCAGCGTTGACCTACAGGGGGGCTACACCTTC; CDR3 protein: CSVDLQGGYTF
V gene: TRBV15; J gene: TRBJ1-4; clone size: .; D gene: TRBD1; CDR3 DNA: TGTGCCACCAGCAGGGACAGGCGAAATGAAAAACTGTTTTTT; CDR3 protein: CATSRDRRNEKLFF
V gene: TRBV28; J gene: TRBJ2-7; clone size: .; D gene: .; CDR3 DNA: TGTGCCAGCTGGGGCTCCTACGAGCAGTACTTC; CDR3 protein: CASWGSYEQYF
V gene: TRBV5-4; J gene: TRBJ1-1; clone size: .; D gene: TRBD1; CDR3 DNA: TGTGCCAGCAGCTGGGACAGCACTGAAGCTTTCTTT; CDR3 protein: CASSWDSTEAFF
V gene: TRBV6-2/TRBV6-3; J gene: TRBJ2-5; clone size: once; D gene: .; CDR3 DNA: TGTGCCAGCAGCGCAATACAGGGATGGAGCCAAGAGACCCAGTACTTC; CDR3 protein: CASSAIQGWSQETQYF
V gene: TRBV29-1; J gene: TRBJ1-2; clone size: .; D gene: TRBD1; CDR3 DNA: TGCAGCGTTGGGGAGGGGGCTACCTACACCTTC; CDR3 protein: CSVGEGATYTF
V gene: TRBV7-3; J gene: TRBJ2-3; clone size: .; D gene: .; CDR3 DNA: TGTGCCAGCAGCCCCGGTGGCACAGATACGCAGTATTTT; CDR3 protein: CASSPGGTDTQYF
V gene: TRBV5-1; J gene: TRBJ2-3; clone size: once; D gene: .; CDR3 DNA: TGCGCCAGCAGCTTGGATTCGGGCCCAGATACGCAGTATTTT; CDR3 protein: CASSLDSGPDTQYF
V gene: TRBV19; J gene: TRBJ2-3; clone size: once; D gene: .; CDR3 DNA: TGTGCCAGTAGTATAGGCACTAGCTCCATCACAGATACGCAGTATTTT; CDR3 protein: CASSIGTSSITDTQYF
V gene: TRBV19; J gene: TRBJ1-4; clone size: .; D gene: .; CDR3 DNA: TGTGCCAGTAACCTAAGAGGCGGGTCAACTAATGAAAAACTGTTTTTT; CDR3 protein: CASNLRGGSTNEKLFF
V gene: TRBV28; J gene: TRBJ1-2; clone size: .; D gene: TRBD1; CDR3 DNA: TGTGCCAGCAGGGACCAGGACAGGGTCTATGGCTACACCTTC; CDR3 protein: CASRDQDRVYGYTF
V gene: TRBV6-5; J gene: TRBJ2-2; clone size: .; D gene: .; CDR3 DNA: TGTGCCAGCAGTCCCGACAGGAACACCGGGGAGCTGTTTTTT; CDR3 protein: CASSPDRNTGELFF
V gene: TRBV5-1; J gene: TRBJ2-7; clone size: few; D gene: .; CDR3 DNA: TGCGCCAGCAGCTTGGGGTTAGGACAGATATCCTACGAGCAGTACTTC; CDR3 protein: CASSLGLGQISYEQYF
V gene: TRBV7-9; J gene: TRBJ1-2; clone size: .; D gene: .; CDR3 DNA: TGTGCCTCAACCGGGGGGGACTATGGCTACACCTTC; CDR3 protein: CASTGGDYGYTF
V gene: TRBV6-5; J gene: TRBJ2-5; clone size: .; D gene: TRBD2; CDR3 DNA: TGTGCCAGCAGTTTACTCGGCGGGGGGGGAGAGACCCAGTACTTC; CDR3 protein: CASSLLGGGGETQYF
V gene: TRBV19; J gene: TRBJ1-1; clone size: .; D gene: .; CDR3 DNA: TGTGCCAGTAGTTCCCTCTTACAGGGCCGCGCTGCTTTCTTT; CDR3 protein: CASSSLLQGRAAFF
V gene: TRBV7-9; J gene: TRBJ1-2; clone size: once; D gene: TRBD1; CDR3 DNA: TGTGCCAGCAGCCCACCTGGACAGGGTATTGTGGGCTACACCTTC; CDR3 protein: CASSPPGQGIVGYTF
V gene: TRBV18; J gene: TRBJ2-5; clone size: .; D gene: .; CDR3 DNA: TGTGCCAGCTCACCCCCCTCGGCCCCAGAGACCCAGTACTTC; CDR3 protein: CASSPPSAPETQYF
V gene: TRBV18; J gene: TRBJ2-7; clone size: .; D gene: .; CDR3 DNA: TGTGCCAGCTCACCCCCTAGCTCCTACGAGCAGTACTTC; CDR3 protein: CASSPPSSYEQYF
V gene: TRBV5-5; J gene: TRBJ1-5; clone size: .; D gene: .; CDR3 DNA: TGTGCCAGCAGCTTGATGGGTGTAAGCAATCAGCCCCAGCATTTT; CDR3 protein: CASSLMGVSNQPQHF
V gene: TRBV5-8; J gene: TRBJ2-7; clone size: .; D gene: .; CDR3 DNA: TGTGCCAGCAGCTTGAATGGAAACGGGGGCTACGAGCAGTACTTC; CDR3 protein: CASSLNGNGGYEQYF
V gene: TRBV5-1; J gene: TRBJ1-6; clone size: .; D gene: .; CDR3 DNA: TGCGCCAGCAGCTTGGAAGGGGGTTTCCCCTATAATTCACCCCTCCACTTT; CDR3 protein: CASSLEGGFPYNSPLHF
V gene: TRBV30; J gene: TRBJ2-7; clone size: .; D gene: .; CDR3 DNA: TGTGCCTGGAGTCCCCTTAGGGGGTCCCTTTCCTACGAGCAGTACTTC; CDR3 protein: CAWSPLRGSLSYEQYF
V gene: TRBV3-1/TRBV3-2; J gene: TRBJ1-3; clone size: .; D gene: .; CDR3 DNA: TGTGCCAGCAGGCCTCAGGGGAATGGAAACACCATATATTTT; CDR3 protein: CASRPQGNGNTIYF
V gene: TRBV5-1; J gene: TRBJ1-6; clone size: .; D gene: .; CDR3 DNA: TGCGCCAGCAGCTTGTATCCGTCAGGGCAGGATTCACCCCTCCACTTT; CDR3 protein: CASSLYPSGQDSPLHF
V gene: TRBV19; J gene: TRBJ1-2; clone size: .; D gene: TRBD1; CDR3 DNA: TGTGCCAGTAGTATCTTCGACAGGGGACCTATCTATGGCTACACCTTC; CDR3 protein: CASSIFDRGPIYGYTF
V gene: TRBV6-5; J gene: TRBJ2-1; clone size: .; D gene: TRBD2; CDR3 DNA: TGTGCCAGCTCACTTCCAGCGGGAGGAGGTAATGAGCAGTTCTTC; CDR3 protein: CASSLPAGGGNEQFF
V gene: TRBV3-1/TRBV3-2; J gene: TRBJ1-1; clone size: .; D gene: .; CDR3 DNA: TGTGCCAGCAGCCAGGGACGGGAGAACACTGAAGCTTTCTTT; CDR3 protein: CASSQGRENTEAFF
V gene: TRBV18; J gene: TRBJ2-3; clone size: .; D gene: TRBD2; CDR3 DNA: TGTGCCAGCTCACCACAGAATAGCGGGGGGCGGAGCACAGATACGCAGTATTTT; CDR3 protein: CASSPQNSGGRSTDTQYF
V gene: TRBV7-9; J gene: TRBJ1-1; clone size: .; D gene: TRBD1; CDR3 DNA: TGTGCCAGCAGCCGGCGGACAGGCGACACTGAAGCTTTCTTT; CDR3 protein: CASSRRTGDTEAFF
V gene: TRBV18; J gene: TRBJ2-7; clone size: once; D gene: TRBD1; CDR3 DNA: TGTGCCAGCTCACCGGGGACAGGGAGCTACGAGCAGTACTTC; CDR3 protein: CASSPGTGSYEQYF
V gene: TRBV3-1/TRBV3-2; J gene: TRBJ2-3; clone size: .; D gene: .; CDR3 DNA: TGTGCCAGCAGCCCCCCGGGTTTGGATACGCAGTATTTT; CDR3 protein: CASSPPGLDTQYF
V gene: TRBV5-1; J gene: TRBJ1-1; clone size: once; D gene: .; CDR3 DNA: TGCGCCAGCTTACTTACGGGACAAGGGGGGAACACTGAAGCTTTCTTT; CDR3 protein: CASLLTGQGGNTEAFF
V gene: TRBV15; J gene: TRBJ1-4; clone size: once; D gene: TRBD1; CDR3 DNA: TGTGCCACCAGCAGAGTCAACAGGGGAGCTAATGAAAAACTGTTTTTT; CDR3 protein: CATSRVNRGANEKLFF
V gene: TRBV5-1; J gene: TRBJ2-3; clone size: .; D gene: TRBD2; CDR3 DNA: TGCGCCAGCAGCGTCTTACTAGCGGAGGCGGGAGATACGCAGTATTTT; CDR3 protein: CASSVLLAEAGDTQYF
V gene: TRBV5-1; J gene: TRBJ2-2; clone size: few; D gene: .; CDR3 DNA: TGCGCCAGCAGGGCCACCGGGGAGCTGTTTTTT; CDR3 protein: CASRATGELFF
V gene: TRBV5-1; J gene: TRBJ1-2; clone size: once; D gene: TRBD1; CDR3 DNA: TGCGCCAGCAGGGGGGGACAGGCAAGCTGGGATGGCTACACCTTC; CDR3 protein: CASRGGQASWDGYTF
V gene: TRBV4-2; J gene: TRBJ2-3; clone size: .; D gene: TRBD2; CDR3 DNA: TGTGCCAGCAGCCAAAACGGGGGGGGCGGCACAGATACGCAGTATTTT; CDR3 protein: CASSQNGGGGTDTQYF
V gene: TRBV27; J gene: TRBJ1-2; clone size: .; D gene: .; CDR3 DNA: TGTGCCAGCAGTTACTCAGGGAGCTATGGCTACACCTTC; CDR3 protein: CASSYSGSYGYTF
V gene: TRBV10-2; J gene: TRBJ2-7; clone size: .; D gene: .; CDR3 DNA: TGCGCCAGCAGTGGTGGCAGGAGAACCTACGAGCAGTACTTC; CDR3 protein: CASSGGRRTYEQYF
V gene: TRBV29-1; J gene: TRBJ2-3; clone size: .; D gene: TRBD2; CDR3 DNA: TGCAGCGTTATCCCGGGGGGGGTTGGTACAGATACGCAGTATTTT; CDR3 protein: CSVIPGGVGTDTQYF
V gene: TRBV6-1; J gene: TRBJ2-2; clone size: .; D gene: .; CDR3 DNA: TGTGCCAGCAGTGAGCTAGCGTCGACCACCGGGGAGCTGTTTTTT; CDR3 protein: CASSELASTTGELFF
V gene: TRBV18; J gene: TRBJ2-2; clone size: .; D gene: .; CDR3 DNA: TGTGCCAGCTCACCGGGACTCCCGGGCGGGGAGCTGTTTTTT; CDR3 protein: CASSPGLPGGELFF
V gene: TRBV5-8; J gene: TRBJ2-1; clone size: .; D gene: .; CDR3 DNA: TGTGCCAGCACCCAGGTTTTTGAGCAGTTCTTC; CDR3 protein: CASTQVFEQFF
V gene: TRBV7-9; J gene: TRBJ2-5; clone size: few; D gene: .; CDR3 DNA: TGTGCCAGCAGCTTAGAAGGGACGACGAGAACCCAGTACTTC; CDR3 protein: CASSLEGTTRTQYF
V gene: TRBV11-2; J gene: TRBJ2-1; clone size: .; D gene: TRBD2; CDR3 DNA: TGTGCCAGCAGCTTAGAGGGACTAGCGGGAGTAACGGTGAATGAGCAGTTCTTC; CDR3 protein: CASSLEGLAGVTVNEQFF
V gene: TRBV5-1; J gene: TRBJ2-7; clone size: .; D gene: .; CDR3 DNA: TGCGCCAGCGCTGGGGTTGACAACTACGAGCAGTACTTC; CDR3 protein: CASAGVDNYEQYF
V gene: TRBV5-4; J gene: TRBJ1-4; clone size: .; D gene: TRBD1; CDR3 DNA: TGTGCCAGCAGCAACCGGGACAGGGGGCATGAAAAACTGTTTTTT; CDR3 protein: CASSNRDRGHEKLFF
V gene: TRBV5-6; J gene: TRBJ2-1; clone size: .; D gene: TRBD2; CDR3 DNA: TGTGCCAGCAGCTTCCTGGGCCGGGGGGATGAGCAGTTCTTC; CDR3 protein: CASSFLGRGDEQFF
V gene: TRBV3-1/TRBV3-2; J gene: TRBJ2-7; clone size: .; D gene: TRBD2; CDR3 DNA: TGTGCCAGCAGAAATAACCGGGGCGGGGGGCAGTACTTC; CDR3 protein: CASRNNRGGGQYF
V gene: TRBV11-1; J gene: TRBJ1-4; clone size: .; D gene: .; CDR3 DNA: TGTGCCAGCAGCCCTTCCGGTAATGAAAAACTGTTTTTT; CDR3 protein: CASSPSGNEKLFF
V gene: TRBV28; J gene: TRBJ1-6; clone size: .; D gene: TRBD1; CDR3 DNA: TGTGCCAGCAGTTCATGGAGGGGGCTTTCACCCCTCCACTTT; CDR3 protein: CASSSWRGLSPLHF
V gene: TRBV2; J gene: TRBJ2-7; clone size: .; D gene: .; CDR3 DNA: TGTGCCAGCAGTGCGGGGGCGGTTGAAGTCTACGAGCAGTACTTC; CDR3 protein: CASSAGAVEVYEQYF
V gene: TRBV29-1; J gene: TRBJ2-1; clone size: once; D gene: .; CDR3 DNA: TGCAGCGTTGATCGGGACTCCTACAATGAGCAGTTCTTC; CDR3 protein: CSVDRDSYNEQFF
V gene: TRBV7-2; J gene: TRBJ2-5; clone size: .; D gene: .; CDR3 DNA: TGTGCCAGCAGCCTCCAAGAGACCCAGTACTTC; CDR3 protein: CASSLQETQYF